Sequencing of this TCR beta chain was carried out in a study of regulatory T cells in long-lasting Graves disease. Time point meaning: newly diagnosed GD, antithyroid drugs for less than 3 months. The TCR library used RNA extracted from PBMCs. The CDR3 extends over 12 amino acids. In germline, CDR1 is MDHEN, CDR2 SYDVKM. The ends were cut back, 5 bases at V and 3 bases at J, with 6 bases in the middle. Study findings and constraints: Possibly, too few samples lowered accuracy. TRBV28, TRBJ1-2 and TRBJ2-5 emerged as the favored segments in persistent disease.

Regarding this clonotype: Antigen specificity is unknown.

CDR3-region Arm-PCR and iRepertoire HTBI primers produced the TCR beta libraries. TCRdb re-analysed the multiplex PCR reads in MiXCR, keeping a single row per CDR3 protein. The sample shows under 800,000 distinct CDR3 sequences, approximately 15% of them seen only once. The same sample was also used in a study of T cells in Graves' hyperthyroidism and ophthalmopathy.

This TCR was recovered from a woman aged 25 to 39 with Graves disease. The sample was peripheral blood mononuclear cells (PBMCs), taken at new diagnosis, from a patient treated with antithyroid drugs. J is TRBJ2-3 and V is TRBV28; D remains ambiguous. The CDR3 bases are TGTGCCAGCAGTATCCTTACAGATACGCAGTATTTT. This encodes CASSILTDTQYF.